The source of this TCR beta chain is a study of shared clonotypes between healthy human individuals. TCRdb's copy holds only in-frame clones and misses some; the assay was immunoSEQ multiplex PCR. The repertoire holds roughly 2 million clones, with 95% as singletons. This clone has a count of ten or more. V lost 5 bases and J lost 4, with 11 bases in between. This CDR3 has 14 residues. The germline V gene has CDR1 LGHNA and CDR2 YNFKEQ. This TCR was recovered from a man younger than 35 in good health. The specimen was naive CD4+ T cells sorted from blood. Subset specified: CD45RA+ positively selected. The rearrangement uses TRBV4-2 and TRBJ2-2; D is ambiguous. CDR3 residues: CASSRPDLTGELFF. The CDR3 DNA reads as TGTGCCAGCAGCAGACCAGACCTCACCGGGGAGCTGTTTTTT.